These 14 T cell receptor beta chains share one sample of origin, sequenced in a study of T cells of healthy individuals. Each CDR3 protein gets one entry after TCRdb re-called the 5' RACE reads with MiXCR. In the table there are some 82,000 distinct CDR3 sequences, approximately 4.8% of which are singletons. The source of these receptors is a female donor in good health.

This clonotype was seen only a few times. V and J are TRBV2 and TRBJ2-5; D unclear. CDR1 SNHLY and CDR2 FYNNEI come from the germline V gene. This CDR3 is 11 amino acids long. V was pared by 1 base and J by 3 bases, with 0 bases between. The CDR3 reads CASSEEETQYF. Written as DNA, the CDR3 is TGTGCCAGCAGTGAAGAAGAGACCCAGTACTTC.

This clonotype has a count of ten or more. The genes are TRBV27 and TRBJ2-1; D uncertain. This CDR3 is 15 amino acids long. The germline V and J ends were trimmed by 7 bases and 8 bases, with 21 bases remaining between them. Looked up from germline, CDR1 is MNHEY and CDR2 is SMNVEV (reference sequence). CDR3 amino acids: CASTPMGWEGDEQFF. The DNA for the CDR3 is TGTGCCAGCACCCCAATGGGGTGGGAAGGTGATGAGCAGTTCTTC.

This clonotype was counted between two and nine times. This chain links TRBV6-5 with TRBJ2-2; 9 nucleotides align to TRBD1. Losses at the gene ends were 7 bases for V and 2 bases for J; bases not matched to a gene: 8. Germline assignment: CDR1 MNHEY and CDR2 SVGAGI. The CDR3 is made up of 16 amino acids. The CDR3 DNA is TGTGCCAGCACCCTGGGACAGGGTTCAAACACCGGGGAGCTGTTTTTT. This sequence encodes CASTLGQGSNTGELFF.

This clonotype is classed as medium-sized (0.01 to 0.1%). J is TRBJ1-1 and V is TRBV25-1; possible D gene TRBD1, 5 bases. CDR1 and CDR2 from the germline V gene are MGHDK and SYGVNS. Trimming took off 7 bases at V and 1 base at J, with 10 bases between the two ends. The CDR3 totals 13 residues. CDR3 bases: TGTGCCAGCACTAACACAGGGAACACTGAAGCTTTCTTT. This codes for CASTNTGNTEAFF.

This clonotype came up a few times. This sequence joins TRBV20-1 and TRBJ1-5, with D unresolved. Trimming removed 3 bases from V and 4 bases from J, with 10 bases in between. In germline, CDR1 is DFQATT, CDR2 SNEGSKA (reference sequence). CDR3 size: 13 residues. In DNA form, the CDR3 reads TGCAGTGCTAGTAATCCGGATAATCAGCCCCAGCATTTT. Translated: CSASNPDNQPQHF.

The J gene is TRBJ2-1, the V gene TRBV7-8; D is ambiguous. Germline values: CDR1 SGHVS, CDR2 FQNEAQ. V lost 0 bases, J lost 1 base, and 16 bases lay in between. The CDR3 contains 18 residues. The chain's CDR3 is CASSLAMRKGGSYNEQFF. In nucleotides, the CDR3 is TGTGCCAGCAGCTTAGCGATGCGGAAGGGTGGATCCTACAATGAGCAGTTCTTC.

The chain couples TRBV29-1 to TRBJ2-3; TRBD2 matches 10 bases. Per germline, CDR1 SQVTM and CDR2 ANQGSEA. CDR3 length equals 16 residues. The V gene end was trimmed by 0 bases and the J gene end by 5 bases; junction bases not matched to a gene: 8. The CDR3 here is CSVEDRLAGVVDTQYF. In DNA, the CDR3 is TGCAGCGTTGAAGACCGTCTAGCGGGAGTTGTAGATACGCAGTATTTT.

This clonotype was seen repeatedly, ten times or more. This chain uses TRBV20-1 with TRBJ2-7; 8 bases align to TRBD1. Germline V gene data show CDR1 as DFQATT and CDR2 as SNEGSKA (reference sequence). Unmatched junction bases numbered 2, after V lost 1 base and J lost 3 bases. The CDR3 length is 13 residues. The CDR3 protein is CSARADRDYEQYF. The CDR3 DNA follows: TGCAGTGCTAGAGCGGACAGGGACTACGAGCAGTACTTC.

The rearrangement links TRBV11-2 to TRBJ2-7; D remains unclear. The CDR3 has 15 residues. Germline CDR1 reads SGHAT; CDR2 reads FQNNGV. Between the trimmed V and J ends, which lost 1 base and 0 bases, there was a span of 10 bases. DNA for the CDR3: TGTGCCAGCAGCTTAGGCTCGGGTGGCTCCTACGAGCAGTACTTC. Translated, it gives CASSLGSGGSYEQYF.

In its sample, this clonotype was seen many times. V usage is TRBV5-1 and J usage is TRBJ2-1, with a weak D call TRBD2 (6 bases). Per germline, CDR1 SGHRS and CDR2 YFSETQ. This CDR3 contains 15 residues. The V gene lost 3 bases and the J gene lost 7 bases, with 17 bases spanning the gap. CDR3 residues: CASSWGLLGANEQFF. In DNA form, the CDR3 reads TGCGCCAGCAGCTGGGGACTCCTAGGGGCGAATGAGCAGTTCTTC.

The table lists this clonotype with many counts. The chain joins TRBV29-1 to TRBJ2-1, with 8 bases identical to TRBD2. This CDR3 region has 13 residues. Germline V gene sequence: CDR1 SQVTM, CDR2 ANQGSEA. V lost 2 bases, J lost 12 bases, and 9 bases stayed unmatched. CDR3 sequence (DNA): TGCAGCGTTGAAATTCGCCGGGCGGGGGGGCAGTTCTTC. Amino acids: CSVEIRRAGGQFF.

There are many counts of this clonotype. J is TRBJ2-1 and V is TRBV20-1, with D possibly matching TRBD1 (6 bases). Deletions cut 6 bases from V and 12 bases from J, with 30 bases between. CDR1 and CDR2 (germline): DFQATT, SNEGSKA (reference sequence). This CDR3 has 16 amino acids. The chain's CDR3 is CSAARLQGPLNFGQFF. The CDR3 DNA sequence: TGCAGTGCGGCAAGACTACAGGGCCCCCTTAACTTCGGGCAGTTCTTC.

This clonotype has ten or more counts. This chain uses TRBV30 with TRBJ2-3; 11 bases match TRBD2. This CDR3 has 16 residues. V shed 0 bases, J shed 0 bases, and the junction held 2 bases outside the gene matches. Germline assignment: CDR1 GTSNPN and CDR2 SVGIG (reference sequence). The CDR3 sequence is CAWSVASGRSTDTQYF. As DNA, the CDR3 is TGTGCCTGGAGTGTGGCTAGCGGGAGGAGCACAGATACGCAGTATTTT.

This clonotype has ten or more counts. V and J are TRBV9 and TRBJ1-5; 9 bases match TRBD1. Losses at the gene ends were 0 bases for V and 4 bases for J; bases not matched to a gene: 17. Germline CDR1 is SGDLS and CDR2 is YYNGEE. This CDR3 is 20 amino acids long. The CDR3 region has the DNA TGTGCCAGCAGCGTAGTCCTGCCCCCGACAGGGGGACATCCTAATCAGCCCCAGCATTTT. This codes for CASSVVLPPTGGHPNQPQHF.